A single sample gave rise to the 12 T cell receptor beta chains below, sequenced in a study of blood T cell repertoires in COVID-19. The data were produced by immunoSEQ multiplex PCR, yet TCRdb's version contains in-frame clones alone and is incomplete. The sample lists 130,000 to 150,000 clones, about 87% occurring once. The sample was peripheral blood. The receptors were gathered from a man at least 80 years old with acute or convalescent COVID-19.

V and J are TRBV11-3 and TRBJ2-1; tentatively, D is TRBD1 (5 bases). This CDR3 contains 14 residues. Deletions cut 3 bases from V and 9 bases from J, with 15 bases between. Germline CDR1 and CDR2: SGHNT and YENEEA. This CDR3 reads CASSFSAGMVEQFF. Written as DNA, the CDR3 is TGTGCCAGCAGCTTCTCGGCAGGGATGGTTGAGCAGTTCTTC.

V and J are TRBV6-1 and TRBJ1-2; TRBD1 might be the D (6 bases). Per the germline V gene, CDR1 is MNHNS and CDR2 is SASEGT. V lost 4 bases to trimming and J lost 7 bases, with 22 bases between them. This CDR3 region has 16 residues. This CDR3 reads CASSVHPSGGLAGYTF. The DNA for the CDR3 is TGTGCCAGCAGTGTCCACCCTAGCGGGGGGCTTGCTGGCTACACCTTC.

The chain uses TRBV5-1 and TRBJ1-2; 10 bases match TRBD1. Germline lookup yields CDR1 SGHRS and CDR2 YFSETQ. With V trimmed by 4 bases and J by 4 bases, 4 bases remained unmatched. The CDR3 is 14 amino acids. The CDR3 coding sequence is TGCGCCAGCAGCAAGACAGGGGGCGGCTATGGCTACACCTTC. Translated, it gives CASSKTGGGYGYTF. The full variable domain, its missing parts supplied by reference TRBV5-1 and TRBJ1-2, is KAGVTQTPRYLIKTRGQQVTLSCSPISGHRSVSWYQQTPGQGLQFLFEYFSETQRNKGNFPGRFSGRQFSNSRSEMNVSTLELGDSALYLCASSKTGGGYGYTFGSGTRLTVV.

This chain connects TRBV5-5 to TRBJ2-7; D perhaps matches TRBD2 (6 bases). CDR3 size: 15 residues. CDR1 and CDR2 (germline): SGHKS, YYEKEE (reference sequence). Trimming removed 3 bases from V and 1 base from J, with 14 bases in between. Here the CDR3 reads CASSSTGLSSYEQYF. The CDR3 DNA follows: TGTGCCAGCAGCTCCACGGGACTGTCGTCCTACGAGCAGTACTTC.

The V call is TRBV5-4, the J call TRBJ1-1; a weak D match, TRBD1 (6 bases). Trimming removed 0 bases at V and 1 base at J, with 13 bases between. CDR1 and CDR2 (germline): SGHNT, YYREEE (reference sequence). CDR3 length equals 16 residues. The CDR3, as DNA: TGTGCCAGCAGCTTGGTCGGGGGGCTTCCGAACACTGAAGCTTTCTTT. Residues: CASSLVGGLPNTEAFF.

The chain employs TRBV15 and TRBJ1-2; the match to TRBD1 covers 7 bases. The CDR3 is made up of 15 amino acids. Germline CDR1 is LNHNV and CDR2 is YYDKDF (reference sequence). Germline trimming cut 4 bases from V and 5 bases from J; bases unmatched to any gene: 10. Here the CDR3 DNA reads TGTGCCACCAGCATCCACTGGGACAGTGGTTATGGCTACACCTTC. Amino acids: CATSIHWDSGYGYTF.

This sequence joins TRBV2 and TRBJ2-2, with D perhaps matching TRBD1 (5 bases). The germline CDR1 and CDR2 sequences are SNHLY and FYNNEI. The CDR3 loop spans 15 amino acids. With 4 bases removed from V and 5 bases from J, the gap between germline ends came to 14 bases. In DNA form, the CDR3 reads TGTGCCAGCAGTGCCCTGGGGCAGGCAACCGGGGAGCTGTTTTTT. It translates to CASSALGQATGELFF.

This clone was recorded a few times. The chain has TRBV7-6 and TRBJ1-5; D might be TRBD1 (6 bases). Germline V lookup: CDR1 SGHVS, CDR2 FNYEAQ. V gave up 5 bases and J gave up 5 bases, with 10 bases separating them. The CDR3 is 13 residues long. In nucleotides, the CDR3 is TGTGCCAGCAGCCCCAGACAGGATCAGCCCCAGCATTTT. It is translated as CASSPRQDQPQHF.

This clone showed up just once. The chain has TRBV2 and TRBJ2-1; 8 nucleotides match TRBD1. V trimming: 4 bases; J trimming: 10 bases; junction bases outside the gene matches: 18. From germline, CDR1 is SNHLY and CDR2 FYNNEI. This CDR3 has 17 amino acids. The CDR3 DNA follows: TGTGCCAGCAGTGGGGGTAGAGGAACACGGACAGGGACCGAGCAGTTCTTC. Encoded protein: CASSGGRGTRTGTEQFF.

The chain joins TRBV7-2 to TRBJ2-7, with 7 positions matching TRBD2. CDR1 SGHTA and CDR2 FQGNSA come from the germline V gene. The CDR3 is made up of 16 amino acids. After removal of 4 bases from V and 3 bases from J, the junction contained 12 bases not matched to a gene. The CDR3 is CASSSLGEGRDYEQYF. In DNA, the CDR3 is TGTGCCAGCAGCTCCCTCGGGGAGGGGCGGGACTACGAGCAGTACTTC.

Here the CDR3 reads CASSSPLQREGNNEQFF. The CDR3 nucleotides are TGTGCCAGCAGTTCCCCGTTGCAGCGGGAGGGGAACAATGAGCAGTTCTTC. The rearrangement joins TRBV27 to TRBJ2-1, with TRBD2 matching 10 bases. The CDR3 is 17 residues long. V trimming: 4 bases; J trimming: 5 bases; junction bases outside the gene matches: 11. Germline V CDR1 and CDR2: MNHEY, SMNVEV (reference sequence).

The chain's CDR3 is CASSLGGQGISPLHF. The CDR3 DNA is TGCGCCAGCAGCTTGGGCGGACAGGGTATATCACCCCTCCACTTT. The J gene is TRBJ1-6, the V gene TRBV5-1; 8 bases match TRBD1. CDR1 and CDR2 (germline): SGHRS, YFSETQ. The CDR3 spans 15 residues. The ends lost 0 bases at V and 10 bases at J; junction bases unmatched: 6.